The 16 T cell receptor beta chains below were found in one sample sequenced in a study of blood T cell repertoires in COVID-19. The data were produced by immunoSEQ multiplex PCR, yet TCRdb's version contains in-frame clones alone and is incomplete. The table has fewer than 45,000 clones, 90% seen once. The sample was peripheral blood. Receptors originate from a human donor in a cohort sampled during active COVID-19.

The chain is built from TRBV28 and TRBJ2-7; 9 bases agree with TRBD1. V lost 7 bases and J lost 3; bases outside the gene matches: 10. Germline V lookup: CDR1 MDHEN, CDR2 SYDVKM. CDR3 length: 15 residues. CDR3 in amino acids: CASIYTGTGSYEQYF. The CDR3 DNA is TGTGCCAGCATCTACACCGGGACAGGGAGCTACGAGCAGTACTTC.

The chain carries TRBV5-8 and TRBJ2-7, with 10 nucleotides matching TRBD2. The CDR3 runs to 15 residues. V shed 1 base, J shed 6 bases, and the junction held 7 bases outside the gene matches. The germline gives CDR1 SGHTS, CDR2 YDEGEE. The CDR3 loop is CASSLRPSGSGEQYF. CDR3 in DNA: TGTGCCAGCAGCTTGAGGCCTAGCGGGAGTGGCGAGCAGTACTTC.

The rearrangement joins TRBV5-1 to TRBJ1-5, with 7 nucleotides matching TRBD1. Germline V gene sequence: CDR1 SGHRS, CDR2 YFSETQ. The CDR3 covers 15 residues. With 4 bases clipped from V and 2 bases from J, the junction kept 6 bases outside the gene matches. CDR3 residues: CASSPVTGGNQPQHF. Written as DNA, the CDR3 is TGCGCCAGCAGCCCCGTTACAGGGGGCAATCAGCCCCAGCATTTT.

The rearrangement uses TRBV1 and TRBJ2-5; TRBD2 reflects the table's D call only, with no check against the DNA. TRBV1 is a known pseudogene. The CDR3 sequence is 18 residues long. As DNA, the CDR3 is TGCACCAGCAGCCAAGTGTCTAGCGGGAAGGGGTCGTCAGAGACCCAGTACTTC. Its protein product is CTSSQVSSGKGSSETQYF.

The J gene is TRBJ2-7, the V gene TRBV6-6, with 7 nucleotides matching TRBD1. Per the germline V gene, CDR1 is MNHNY and CDR2 is SVGAGI (reference sequence). The ends lost 7 bases at V and 0 bases at J; junction bases unmatched: 12. The CDR3 length is 16 residues. The CDR3 sequence is CASKPSGQFVSYEQYF. In DNA form, the CDR3 reads TGTGCCAGCAAGCCCTCGGGACAGTTTGTCTCCTACGAGCAGTACTTC.

The chain joins TRBV9 to TRBJ2-5; TRBD1 matches at 10 bases. The junction had 8 bases not matched to a gene; V was cut back by 7 bases and J by 2 bases. This CDR3 spans 15 amino acids. CDR1 SGDLS and CDR2 YYNGEE come from the germline V gene. The CDR3 coding sequence is TGTGCCAGCGTACGACAGGGGGCCTTTCAAGAGACCCAGTACTTC. It encodes CASVRQGAFQETQYF.

This rearrangement joins TRBV2 to TRBJ2-7; 13 bases map to TRBD2. Germline lookup yields CDR1 SNHLY and CDR2 FYNNEI. This CDR3 is 15 amino acids long. V lost 9 bases, J lost 5 bases, and 10 bases stayed unmatched. This chain's CDR3 is CASLLTGLAGDEQYF. CDR3 coding DNA: TGTGCCAGTCTCCTGACAGGACTAGCGGGAGACGAGCAGTACTTC.

The V and J genes are TRBV30 and TRBJ2-5; a possible D gene is TRBD2 (6 bases). From germline, CDR1 is GTSNPN and CDR2 SVGIG (reference sequence). Between the trimmed V and J ends, which lost 5 bases and 2 bases, there was a span of 12 bases. The CDR3 length is 13 residues. Here the CDR3 reads CAWSGLSQETQYF. The CDR3, as DNA: TGTGCCTGGTCGGGACTGTCACAAGAGACCCAGTACTTC.

V gene TRBV4-1 combines with J gene TRBJ2-5, with TRBD2 matching 10 bases. Trimming at V came to 1 base and at J to 5 bases, leaving 7 bases not matched to a gene. Germline V gene data show CDR1 as MGHRA and CDR2 as YSYEKL. The CDR3 totals 16 residues. CDR3 region: CASSQVSGGARETQYF. CDR3 DNA sequence: TGCGCCAGCAGCCAAGTGAGCGGGGGGGCTCGGGAGACCCAGTACTTC.

The rearrangement links TRBV19 to TRBJ2-1, with TRBD2 as a possible D gene (5 bases). The V end lost 5 bases, the J end lost 5 bases, and 16 bases lay between the germline ends. The CDR3 sequence is 15 residues long. The germline gives CDR1 LNHDA, CDR2 SQIVND (reference sequence). In DNA, the CDR3 is TGTGCCAGTAGTGGAGAGGGAGTCTCTAACAATGAGCAGTTCTTC. Translation gives CASSGEGVSNNEQFF.

The V gene is TRBV19, the J gene TRBJ2-1, with TRBD2 matching 12 bases. Germline V gives CDR1 LNHDA, CDR2 SQIVND (reference sequence). CDR3 length: 17 residues. The J segment lost 0 bases and the V segment lost 4 bases, leaving 4 bases of the junction unmatched. In nucleotides, the CDR3 is TGTGCCAGTAGTAAGGGACTAGCGGGCCCCTCCTACAATGAGCAGTTCTTC. This gives the protein CASSKGLAGPSYNEQFF.

The chain carries TRBV5-4 and TRBJ2-2; 15 bases agree with TRBD2. The V gene end was trimmed by 4 bases and the J gene end by 6 bases; junction bases not matched to a gene: 7. CDR3 length: 17 residues. Germline CDR1 and CDR2: SGHNT and YYREEE (reference sequence). The CDR3 loop is CASSPGTSGGKSGELFF. Here the CDR3 DNA reads TGTGCCAGCAGCCCCGGGACTAGCGGGGGGAAGTCCGGGGAGCTGTTTTTT.

The chain is built from TRBV9 and TRBJ2-1; TRBD2 might be the D (7 bases). The CDR3 is 15 residues long. Trimming left V 0 bases short and J 4 bases short, with 11 bases between. In germline, CDR1 is SGDLS, CDR2 YYNGEE. The DNA for the CDR3 is TGTGCCAGCAGCGTAGAACGGGGGGCGTACAATGAGCAGTTCTTC. Its protein product is CASSVERGAYNEQFF.

This chain uses TRBV7-2 with TRBJ2-5; 12 bases align to TRBD2. The CDR3 spans 19 residues. Germline CDR1 and CDR2: SGHTA and FQGNSA. V lost 5 bases to trimming and J lost 3 bases; unmatched junction nucleotides: 16. CDR3 region: CASSTQRPGLAGLKETQYF. CDR3 DNA sequence: TGTGCCAGCAGCACACAGCGACCGGGACTAGCGGGTCTAAAAGAGACCCAGTACTTC.

The chain recombines TRBV4-3 with TRBJ1-3; D unresolved. The length of the CDR3 is 14 residues. The V and J ends lost 3 bases and 8 bases respectively, with 14 bases between them. In germline, CDR1 is LGHNA, CDR2 YSLEER. The CDR3 DNA reads TGCGCCAGCAGCCACGATGTTCCTCGAGACACCATATATTTT. This translates into CASSHDVPRDTIYF.

The rearrangement joins TRBV4-1 to TRBJ2-7; tentative D call: TRBD2 (7 bases). V was shortened by 3 bases and J by 10 bases, with 19 bases between the two germline ends. The CDR3 is 14 residues long. CDR1 is MGHRA, CDR2 YSYEKL, per germline. The CDR3 loop is CASSQEYRTGGQYF. The CDR3 bases are TGCGCCAGCAGCCAGGAGTATCGAACGGGGGGCCAGTACTTC.